Listed below are T cell receptor beta chains from one sample, sequenced in a study of shared clonotypes between healthy human individuals. Here immunoSEQ multiplex PCR was the method, and the copy in TCRdb shows in-frame clones only, minus some. The sample holds around 2,000,000 clones, roughly 94% seen once. The sequenced sample consisted of naive CD8+ T cells sorted from blood. All receptors come from a man aged 18 to 29 in good health. Each CDR3 is given with its conserved first and last residue. D genes are given only for firm matches. Only part of the rows carry a size: once, few, many, or a class if the clone is expanded.

J gene: TRBJ1-5
clone size: -
D gene: -
V gene: TRBV4-1
CDR3 protein: CASSQVHSAAQPQHF
CDR3 DNA: TGCGCCAGCAGCCAAGTGCACTCCGCGGCTCAGCCCCAGCATTTT

J gene: TRBJ1-2
clone size: once
D gene: TRBD1
V gene: TRBV13
CDR3 protein: CASSEGTVNYGYTF
CDR3 DNA: TGTGCCAGCAGCGAAGGGACAGTTAACTATGGCTACACCTTC

J gene: TRBJ1-1
clone size: once
D gene: -
V gene: TRBV19
CDR3 protein: CASSIDHGRNTEAFF
CDR3 DNA: TGTGCCAGTAGTATAGATCATGGACGGAACACTGAAGCTTTCTTT

J gene: TRBJ2-7
clone size: -
D gene: TRBD1
V gene: TRBV7-7
CDR3 protein: CASSSDRDSSSYEQYF
CDR3 DNA: TGTGCTAGCAGCTCCGATCGGGACAGTAGCTCCTACGAGCAGTACTTC

J gene: TRBJ2-2
clone size: -
D gene: -
V gene: TRBV7-9
CDR3 protein: CASSFSRPPRTGELFF
CDR3 DNA: TGTGCCAGCAGCTTTAGTCGGCCTCCAAGAACCGGGGAGCTGTTTTTT

J gene: TRBJ1-5
clone size: -
D gene: -
V gene: TRBV15
CDR3 protein: CATSRDIGSNQPQHF
CDR3 DNA: TGTGCCACCAGCAGAGATATAGGGAGCAATCAGCCCCAGCATTTT

J gene: TRBJ2-7
clone size: -
D gene: -
V gene: TRBV7-9
CDR3 protein: CASSNSYEQYF
CDR3 DNA: TGTGCCAGCAGTAATTCCTACGAGCAGTACTTC

J gene: TRBJ1-2
clone size: -
D gene: -
V gene: TRBV29-1
CDR3 protein: CSVDRGPVGYTF
CDR3 DNA: TGCAGCGTGGACCGCGGACCAGTAGGCTACACCTTC

J gene: TRBJ1-6
clone size: -
D gene: -
V gene: TRBV28
CDR3 protein: CASSLWSGEGNSPLHF
CDR3 DNA: TGTGCCAGCAGTTTATGGTCCGGGGAAGGTAATTCACCCCTCCACTTT

J gene: TRBJ2-7
clone size: once
D gene: -
V gene: TRBV5-1
CDR3 protein: CASSFDLTAVSSYEQYF
CDR3 DNA: TGCGCCAGCAGCTTTGACCTAACGGCGGTTAGCTCCTACGAGCAGTACTTC

J gene: TRBJ2-5
clone size: -
D gene: TRBD1
V gene: TRBV6-5
CDR3 protein: CASSETGGIETQYF
CDR3 DNA: TGTGCCAGCAGCGAGACAGGGGGAATAGAGACCCAGTACTTC

J gene: TRBJ2-1
clone size: -
D gene: TRBD1
V gene: TRBV2
CDR3 protein: CASREGQGVHNEQFF
CDR3 DNA: TGTGCCAGCAGGGAGGGACAGGGGGTACACAATGAGCAGTTCTTC

J gene: TRBJ2-2
clone size: few
D gene: -
V gene: TRBV13
CDR3 protein: CASSLKIVHTGELFF
CDR3 DNA: TGTGCCAGCAGCTTAAAGATAGTTCACACCGGGGAGCTGTTTTTT

J gene: TRBJ2-7
clone size: once
D gene: -
V gene: TRBV5-6
CDR3 protein: CASSLAWGSTEQYF
CDR3 DNA: TGTGCCAGCAGCTTGGCCTGGGGTTCCACCGAGCAGTACTTC

J gene: TRBJ2-3
clone size: -
D gene: -
V gene: TRBV13
CDR3 protein: CASSLYLEMTDTQYF
CDR3 DNA: TGTGCCAGCAGCTTATACCTAGAAATGACAGATACGCAGTATTTT

J gene: TRBJ1-4
clone size: -
D gene: -
V gene: TRBV7-9
CDR3 protein: CASSLLGGRAVEKLFF
CDR3 DNA: TGTGCCAGCAGCCTATTAGGTGGGCGGGCTGTTGAAAAACTGTTTTTT

J gene: TRBJ2-1
clone size: -
D gene: -
V gene: TRBV29-1
CDR3 protein: CSVVFTGQRLVQFF
CDR3 DNA: TGCAGCGTTGTTTTCACAGGGCAAAGGTTGGTGCAGTTCTTC

J gene: TRBJ1-2
clone size: -
D gene: -
V gene: TRBV6-5
CDR3 protein: CASSYSGEGASYGYTF
CDR3 DNA: TGTGCCAGCAGTTACTCGGGGGAAGGGGCTAGCTATGGCTACACCTTC

J gene: TRBJ2-1
clone size: -
D gene: -
V gene: TRBV5-1
CDR3 protein: CASSLLGVGSYNEQFF
CDR3 DNA: TGCGCCAGCAGCTTGTTGGGGGTGGGGTCCTACAATGAGCAGTTCTTC

J gene: TRBJ2-2
clone size: -
D gene: -
V gene: TRBV6-9
CDR3 protein: CASRTDNTGELFF
CDR3 DNA: TGTGCCAGCAGGACTGATAACACCGGGGAGCTGTTTTTT

J gene: TRBJ2-1
clone size: -
D gene: -
V gene: TRBV30
CDR3 protein: CAWSPGTDNEQFF
CDR3 DNA: TGTGCCTGGAGTCCCGGAACAGACAATGAGCAGTTCTTC

J gene: TRBJ1-2
clone size: -
D gene: -
V gene: TRBV19
CDR3 protein: CASSIDLGSSYGYTF
CDR3 DNA: TGTGCCAGTAGTATAGACCTCGGGTCCTCCTATGGCTACACCTTC

J gene: TRBJ1-1
clone size: -
D gene: TRBD1
V gene: TRBV28
CDR3 protein: CASSTGQGPGMAFF
CDR3 DNA: TGTGCCAGCAGCACTGGACAGGGCCCTGGAATGGCTTTCTTT

J gene: TRBJ1-5
clone size: -
D gene: -
V gene: TRBV5-6
CDR3 protein: CASSFGYNQPQHF
CDR3 DNA: TGTGCCAGCAGCTTTGGGTACAATCAGCCCCAGCATTTT

J gene: TRBJ2-5
clone size: -
D gene: -
V gene: TRBV9
CDR3 protein: CASSPEVGSTETQYF
CDR3 DNA: TGTGCCAGCAGCCCAGAAGTCGGGAGTACGGAGACCCAGTACTTC

J gene: TRBJ2-3
clone size: once
D gene: -
V gene: TRBV25-1
CDR3 protein: CASSGNSGPDTQYF
CDR3 DNA: TGTGCCAGCAGTGGAAATAGCGGACCAGATACGCAGTATTTT

J gene: TRBJ1-1
clone size: -
D gene: -
V gene: TRBV27
CDR3 protein: CASSPLAENTEAFF
CDR3 DNA: TGTGCCAGCAGCCCTCTAGCCGAAAACACTGAAGCTTTCTTT

J gene: TRBJ2-5
clone size: -
D gene: TRBD2
V gene: TRBV9
CDR3 protein: CASSTGVAGVAPGETQYF
CDR3 DNA: TGTGCCAGCAGCACGGGGGTAGCGGGAGTGGCACCGGGAGAGACCCAGTACTTC

J gene: TRBJ2-5
clone size: -
D gene: -
V gene: TRBV2
CDR3 protein: CASSETWREGEETQYF
CDR3 DNA: TGTGCCAGCAGTGAGACCTGGCGGGAAGGAGAAGAGACCCAGTACTTC

J gene: TRBJ1-6
clone size: -
D gene: TRBD1
V gene: TRBV27
CDR3 protein: CASSWTGGRSPLHF
CDR3 DNA: TGTGCCAGCAGTTGGACAGGGGGACGTTCACCCCTCCACTTT

J gene: TRBJ2-7
clone size: -
D gene: -
V gene: TRBV4-1
CDR3 protein: CASSPVLEGYEQYF
CDR3 DNA: TGCGCCAGCAGCCCAGTCCTTGAGGGGTACGAGCAGTACTTC

J gene: TRBJ2-7
clone size: -
D gene: -
V gene: TRBV4-1
CDR3 protein: CASSQTPGVGIYEQYF
CDR3 DNA: TGCGCCAGCAGCCAGACCCCGGGAGTAGGCATCTACGAGCAGTACTTC

J gene: TRBJ2-5
clone size: -
D gene: TRBD2
V gene: TRBV11-3
CDR3 protein: CASSPSGQETQYF
CDR3 DNA: TGTGCCAGCAGCCCTAGCGGCCAAGAGACCCAGTACTTC

J gene: TRBJ2-7
clone size: -
D gene: TRBD2
V gene: TRBV7-2
CDR3 protein: CASSPLAGGWFEQYF
CDR3 DNA: TGTGCCAGCAGCCCATTAGCGGGAGGGTGGTTCGAGCAGTACTTC

J gene: TRBJ1-2
clone size: -
D gene: TRBD1
V gene: TRBV5-6
CDR3 protein: CASSLAAGQTLYGYTF
CDR3 DNA: TGTGCCAGCAGCTTGGCCGCGGGACAGACTTTGTATGGCTACACCTTC

J gene: TRBJ2-3
clone size: -
D gene: TRBD2
V gene: TRBV9
CDR3 protein: CASSVSGGGAPDTQYF
CDR3 DNA: TGTGCCAGCAGCGTATCGGGCGGGGGGGCCCCAGATACGCAGTATTTT

J gene: TRBJ1-3
clone size: -
D gene: -
V gene: TRBV30
CDR3 protein: CAWSVSWPGSTGNTIYF
CDR3 DNA: TGTGCCTGGAGTGTAAGTTGGCCGGGGAGTACTGGAAACACCATATATTTT

J gene: TRBJ1-2
clone size: -
D gene: -
V gene: TRBV9
CDR3 protein: CASSRGPVGYTF
CDR3 DNA: TGTGCCAGCAGTCGGGGCCCCGTTGGCTACACCTTC

J gene: TRBJ1-1
clone size: -
D gene: -
V gene: TRBV27
CDR3 protein: CASSPGPGAMNTEAFF
CDR3 DNA: TGTGCCAGCAGCCCTGGACCGGGGGCGATGAACACTGAAGCTTTCTTT